This entry lists 26 T cell receptor beta chains sequenced from one sample in a study of cytomegalovirus exposure and HLA in healthy donors. Some clones are missing from TCRdb's copy, which holds only in-frame ones; the method was immunoSEQ multiplex PCR. The sample records 160,000 or so clones, around nine tenths being singletons. Specimen: PBMCs. The receptor source for this set is a man younger than 30 in good health and CMV-seropositive.

V usage is TRBV6-6 and J usage is TRBJ1-2; unclear D gene. V shed 2 bases and J shed 1 base, with 11 bases lying between them. This CDR3 spans 15 amino acids. Germline V gene data show CDR1 as MNHNY and CDR2 as SVGAGI (reference sequence). The CDR3, as DNA: TGTGCCAGCAGTTACGGCGGCCAAGTTAACTATGGCTACACCTTC. Residues: CASSYGGQVNYGYTF.

To note about this clone: Other nucleotide sequences from this sample produce the same CDR3. This chain uses TRBV7-9 with TRBJ1-5, with a weak D call TRBD1 (5 bases). From germline, CDR1 is SEHNR and CDR2 FQNEAQ (reference sequence). V shed 5 bases and J shed 0 bases, with 11 bases lying between them. The CDR3 loop spans 15 amino acids. CDR3 DNA: TGTGCCAGCAGCCCCAGCGGGGGTAGCAATCAGCCCCAGCATTTT. Its protein product is CASSPSGGSNQPQHF.

The J gene is TRBJ1-5, the V gene TRBV2; D unclear. Germline loops: CDR1 SNHLY, CDR2 FYNNEI. CDR3 length: 13 residues. With 6 bases removed from V and 0 bases from J, the gap between germline ends came to 6 bases. The CDR3 sequence is CASRTDSNQPQHF. The CDR3, as DNA: TGTGCCAGCAGAACAGATAGCAATCAGCCCCAGCATTTT.

The sample holds one count of this clone. This chain uses TRBV12-2 with TRBJ2-7; TRBD1, the table's D call, lacks a check against the DNA. TRBV12-2 is noted as a pseudogene. This CDR3 spans 13 amino acids. The CDR3 spells CASRLAPRDEQYF. The CDR3 DNA is TGTGCAAGTCGCTTAGCCCCCAGGGACGAGCAGTACTTC.

The chain is built from TRBV5-1 and TRBJ2-5; D possibly corresponds to TRBD2 (5 bases). Trimming pared 4 bases from V and 5 bases from J, leaving 18 bases between. This CDR3 region has 15 residues. CDR1 and CDR2 from the germline V gene are SGHRS and YFSETQ. The CDR3 region is CASSLGSSLIETQYF. CDR3 coding DNA: TGCGCCAGCAGCCTTGGGAGTAGTCTCATCGAGACCCAGTACTTC.

The chain links TRBV4-3 to TRBJ2-1; 9 bases align to TRBD2. This CDR3 region has 17 residues. Germline lookup yields CDR1 LGHNA and CDR2 YSLEER. Unmatched junction bases numbered 11, after V lost 4 bases and J lost 4 bases. The CDR3 spells CASSRKIASGAYNEQFF. The CDR3 DNA reads as TGCGCCAGCAGCCGTAAGATAGCTAGCGGGGCTTACAATGAGCAGTTCTTC.

The rearrangement links TRBV6-1 to TRBJ1-2, with a possible D match to TRBD1 (5 bases). Germline lookup yields CDR1 MNHNS and CDR2 SASEGT. V lost 4 bases and J 3 bases, leaving 9 bases between the germline ends. The CDR3 has 13 amino acids. CDR3 coding DNA: TGTGCCAGCAGTGTGACAGCCTACTATGGCTACACCTTC. Protein sequence: CASSVTAYYGYTF.

This clone was seen a single time. The chain couples TRBV12-5 to TRBJ2-7; 7 bases match TRBD2. The CDR3 spans 21 residues. Unmatched junction bases numbered 23, after V lost 2 bases and J lost 1 base. The germline CDR1 and CDR2 sequences are LGHNT and FRNRAP. CDR3 amino acids: CASGLRTIPGLTRLASYEQYF. CDR3 sequence (DNA): TGTGCTAGTGGTTTGCGAACGATACCGGGACTAACGAGGCTAGCTTCCTACGAGCAGTACTTC.

Only a few counts were recorded for this clone. The chain couples TRBV6-5 to TRBJ1-2; D may be TRBD1 (6 bases). The CDR3 sequence is 12 residues long. CDR1 is MNHEY and CDR2 is SVGAGI in the germline V gene. Trimming removed 1 base from V and 8 bases from J, with 8 bases in between. The CDR3 is CASSYFQGGYTF. The CDR3 DNA is TGTGCCAGCAGTTACTTCCAGGGGGGCTACACCTTC.

The table lists this clone with a count of one. The chain is built from TRBV4-1 and TRBJ1-1; tentatively, D is TRBD1 (5 bases). The CDR3 is made up of 14 amino acids. Germline V gene data show CDR1 as MGHRA and CDR2 as YSYEKL. V was clipped by 4 bases and J by 0 bases, with 9 bases between them. In nucleotides, the CDR3 is TGCGCCAGCAGCCCGGAGGGGTTGAACACTGAAGCTTTCTTT. Its protein is CASSPEGLNTEAFF.

In this sample, this clone turned up once. The chain employs TRBV6-5 and TRBJ2-1; D possibly corresponds to TRBD2 (5 bases). The CDR3 extends over 15 amino acids. Germline V gene data show CDR1 as MNHEY and CDR2 as SVGAGI. Trimming shortened V by 6 bases and J by 0 bases, and 12 bases separated the two germline ends. The CDR3 DNA is TGTGCCAGCAGATCACTAGGAAGCTCCTACAATGAGCAGTTCTTC. This sequence encodes CASRSLGSSYNEQFF.

The chain combines TRBV27 with TRBJ2-7; tentatively, D is TRBD2 (6 bases). Germline V gives CDR1 MNHEY, CDR2 SMNVEV (reference sequence). CDR3 length: 13 residues. The V end lost 2 bases, the J end lost 3 bases, and 8 bases lay between the germline ends. The CDR3 here is CASSLRRGYEQYF. The DNA for the CDR3 is TGTGCCAGCAGTTTACGGCGGGGCTACGAGCAGTACTTC.

The CDR3 nucleotides are TGTGCCAGCAGTGTACTAGCGAGTTCGAATGAGCAGTTCTTC. Translating it yields CASSVLASSNEQFF. V gene TRBV6-4 combines with J gene TRBJ2-1, with 7 bases fitting TRBD2. V was clipped by 4 bases and J by 7 bases; unmatched bases: 7. This CDR3 region has 14 residues. Germline V CDR1 and CDR2: MRHNA, SNTAGT.

This chain connects TRBV6-1 to TRBJ1-3; a weak D match, TRBD1 (6 bases). Deletions cut 1 base from V and 2 bases from J, with 6 bases between. CDR1 is MNHNS and CDR2 is SASEGT in the germline V gene. CDR3 size: 14 residues. CDR3 nucleotide sequence: TGTGCCAGCAGTGAAGACAGGGCTGGAAACACCATATATTTT. Its protein product is CASSEDRAGNTIYF.

The rearrangement links TRBV5-6 to TRBJ1-1; perhaps TRBD1 as D (5 bases). V was clipped by 4 bases and J by 3 bases, with 13 bases between them. Germline V gives CDR1 SGHDT, CDR2 YYEEEE. CDR3 length: 14 amino acids. CDR3 amino acids: CASSPRGGDTEAFF. The CDR3 DNA reads TGTGCCAGCAGCCCGCGGGGGGGGGACACTGAAGCTTTCTTT.

The CDR3 sequence: CASSEGPYEQYF. The CDR3 region has the DNA TGTGCCAGCTCAGAGGGTCCCTACGAGCAGTACTTC. The rearrangement joins TRBV18 to TRBJ2-7; D may be TRBD2 (5 bases). The germline V gene has CDR1 KGHSH and CDR2 LQKENI. V was pared by 5 bases and J by 2 bases, with 7 bases between. There are 12 residues in the CDR3.

This clone was recorded only once. The chain carries TRBV7-6 and TRBJ2-2; D remains ambiguous. This CDR3 region has 13 residues. In germline, CDR1 is SGHVS, CDR2 FNYEAQ. With 0 bases removed from V and 5 bases from J, the gap between germline ends came to 4 bases. DNA of the CDR3: TGTGCCAGCAGCTTAGCCTTAACCGGGGAGCTGTTTTTT. Its protein is CASSLALTGELFF.

The gene calls are TRBV4-3 and TRBJ2-2, with 9 bases fitting TRBD1. The CDR3 is 17 residues long. Germline loops: CDR1 LGHNA, CDR2 YSLEER. The trim removed 0 bases at V and 5 bases at J, leaving 7 bases unmatched. CDR3 amino acids: CASSQDRTGDRTGELFF. The CDR3 DNA reads TGCGCCAGCAGCCAAGATCGGACAGGGGATCGGACCGGGGAGCTGTTTTTT.

The V gene is TRBV6-5, the J gene TRBJ1-2; unclear D gene. The CDR3 contains 14 residues. CDR1 MNHEY and CDR2 SVGAGI come from the germline V gene. V gave up 6 bases and J gave up 4 bases, with 15 bases separating them. CDR3 loop: CASSVGGGSYGYTF. The DNA for the CDR3 is TGTGCCAGCAGCGTGGGAGGTGGAAGCTATGGCTACACCTTC.

The chain combines TRBV27 with TRBJ2-1, with 7 bases fitting TRBD2. Germline V CDR1 and CDR2: MNHEY, SMNVEV (reference sequence). CDR3 length: 15 residues. With 8 bases clipped from V and 0 bases from J, the junction kept 7 bases outside the gene matches. The CDR3 is CASGHGGSSYNEQFF. In DNA form, the CDR3 reads TGTGCCAGCGGACACGGGGGGAGCTCCTACAATGAGCAGTTCTTC.

This clone was counted only a few times. This sequence joins TRBV13 and TRBJ1-4; D gene unclear. The ends were cut back, 5 bases at V and 8 bases at J, with 12 bases in the middle. The CDR3 covers 13 residues. The germline V gene has CDR1 PRHDT and CDR2 FYEKMQ (reference sequence). Here the CDR3 reads CASSLMAQEKLFF. CDR3 DNA sequence: TGTGCCAGCAGCCTAATGGCACAGGAAAAACTGTTTTTT.

The rearrangement joins TRBV2 to TRBJ2-5; D gene unclear. Trimming took off 7 bases at V and 1 base at J, with 7 bases between the two ends. The CDR3 extends over 12 amino acids. Germline-derived CDR1 and CDR2 are SNHLY and FYNNEI. The CDR3 DNA sequence: TGTGCCAGCACTAGGCTCCAAGAGACCCAGTACTTC. This sequence encodes CASTRLQETQYF.

The sample holds one count of this clone. The genes are TRBV19 and TRBJ2-7; tentative D call: TRBD2 (7 bases). Germline V CDR1 and CDR2: LNHDA, SQIVND (reference sequence). V lost 2 bases, J lost 0 bases, and 11 bases lay in between. The CDR3 consists of 15 residues. CDR3 sequence reads: CASSIKGGSSYEQYF. The CDR3 DNA is TGTGCCAGTAGTATAAAGGGGGGGTCCTCCTACGAGCAGTACTTC.

The chain combines TRBV6-1 with TRBJ2-5; D remains ambiguous. This CDR3 is 15 amino acids long. Germline CDR1 is MNHNS and CDR2 is SASEGT. V gave up 1 base and J gave up 7 bases, with 16 bases separating them. This CDR3 is CASSEVLGPYGTQYF. CDR3 coding DNA: TGTGCCAGCAGTGAAGTCCTTGGGCCGTACGGGACCCAGTACTTC.

This chain uses TRBV27 with TRBJ2-5; 9 bases line up with TRBD1. CDR1 and CDR2 (germline): MNHEY, SMNVEV (reference sequence). The junction had 13 bases not matched to a gene; V was cut back by 0 bases and J by 5 bases. This CDR3 has 18 amino acids. In DNA form, the CDR3 reads TGTGCCAGCAGTTTATCTGGATCGGGACAGGGCCCCCCGGAGACCCAGTACTTC. Amino acids: CASSLSGSGQGPPETQYF.

The V and J genes are TRBV4-2 and TRBJ2-3; 10 nucleotides match TRBD2. With 4 bases clipped from V and 4 bases from J, the junction kept 8 bases outside the gene matches. CDR3 length: 16 amino acids. Germline CDR1 and CDR2: LGHNA and YNFKEQ. Here the CDR3 DNA reads TGTGCCAGCAGCCTAACATCTAGCGGGAGCGCAGATACGCAGTATTTT. Protein sequence: CASSLTSSGSADTQYF.